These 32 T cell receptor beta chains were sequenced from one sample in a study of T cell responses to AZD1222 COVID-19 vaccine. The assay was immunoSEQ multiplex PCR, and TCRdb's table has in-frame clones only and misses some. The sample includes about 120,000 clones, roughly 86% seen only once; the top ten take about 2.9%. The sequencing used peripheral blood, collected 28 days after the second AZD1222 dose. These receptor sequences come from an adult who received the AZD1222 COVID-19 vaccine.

The CDR3 protein is CASSLGQSSYNSPLHF. CDR3 bases: TGTGCCAGCAGCTTAGGGCAGAGCTCCTATAATTCACCCCTCCACTTT. This chain uses TRBV7-6 with TRBJ1-6; no definite D call. The CDR3 length is 16 residues. CDR1 is SGHVS, CDR2 FNYEAQ, per germline. The ends were cut back, 1 base at V and 0 bases at J, with 7 bases in the middle.

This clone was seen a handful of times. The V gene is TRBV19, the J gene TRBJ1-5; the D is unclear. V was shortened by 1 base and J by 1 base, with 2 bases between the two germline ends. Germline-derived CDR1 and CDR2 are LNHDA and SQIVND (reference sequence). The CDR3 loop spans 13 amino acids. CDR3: CASSIASNQPQHF. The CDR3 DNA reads TGTGCCAGTAGTATAGCGAGCAATCAGCCCCAGCATTTT.

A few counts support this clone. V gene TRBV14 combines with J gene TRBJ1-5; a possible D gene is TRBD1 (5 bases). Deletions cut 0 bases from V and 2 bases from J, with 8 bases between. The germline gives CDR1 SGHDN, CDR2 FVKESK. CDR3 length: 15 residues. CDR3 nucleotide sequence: TGTGCCAGCAGCCAAGAACGGGGGTGCAATCAGCCCCAGCATTTT. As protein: CASSQERGCNQPQHF. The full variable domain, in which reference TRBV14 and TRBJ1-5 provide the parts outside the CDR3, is EAGVTQFPSHSVIEKGQTVTLRCDPISGHDNLYWYRRVMGKEIKFLLHFVKESKQDESGMPNNRFLAERTGGTYSTLKVQPAELEDSGVYFCASSQERGCNQPQHFGDGTRLSIL.

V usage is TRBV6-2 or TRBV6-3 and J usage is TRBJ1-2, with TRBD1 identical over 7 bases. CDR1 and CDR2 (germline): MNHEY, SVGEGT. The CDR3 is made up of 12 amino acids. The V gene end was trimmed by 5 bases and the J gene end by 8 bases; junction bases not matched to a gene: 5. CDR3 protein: CASSTGAGGYTF. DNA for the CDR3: TGTGCCAGCAGTACAGGGGCGGGAGGCTACACCTTC.

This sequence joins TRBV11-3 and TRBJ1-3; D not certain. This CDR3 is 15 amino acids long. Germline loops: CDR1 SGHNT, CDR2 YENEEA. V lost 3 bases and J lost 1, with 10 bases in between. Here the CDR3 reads CASSLDFLSGNTIYF. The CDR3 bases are TGTGCCAGCAGCTTGGATTTTTTGTCTGGAAACACCATATATTTT.

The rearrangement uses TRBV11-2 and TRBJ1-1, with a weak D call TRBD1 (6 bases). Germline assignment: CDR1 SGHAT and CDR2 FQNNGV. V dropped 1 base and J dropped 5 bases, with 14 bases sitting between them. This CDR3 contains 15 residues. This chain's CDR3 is CASSLGQGFRTEAFF. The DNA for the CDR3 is TGTGCCAGCAGCTTAGGGCAGGGGTTTCGGACTGAAGCTTTCTTT. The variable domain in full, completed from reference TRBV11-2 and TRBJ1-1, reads EAGVAQSPRYKIIEKRQSVAFWCNPISGHATLYWYQQILGQGPKLLIQFQNNGVVDDSQLPKDRFSAERLKGVDSTLKIQPAKLEDSAVYLCASSLGQGFRTEAFFGQGTRLTVV.

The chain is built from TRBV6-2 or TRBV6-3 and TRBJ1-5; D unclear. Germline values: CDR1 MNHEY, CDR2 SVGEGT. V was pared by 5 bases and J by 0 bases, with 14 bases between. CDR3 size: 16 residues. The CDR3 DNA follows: TGTGCCAGCAGTCTTGCACGAGCCAGTAGCAATCAGCCCCAGCATTTT. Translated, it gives CASSLARASSNQPQHF.

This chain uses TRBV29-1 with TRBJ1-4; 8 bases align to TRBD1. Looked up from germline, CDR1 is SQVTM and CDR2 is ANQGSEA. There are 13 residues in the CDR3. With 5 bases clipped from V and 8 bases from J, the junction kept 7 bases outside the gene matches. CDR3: CSVTGQGGEKLFF. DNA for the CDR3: TGCAGCGTTACTGGACAGGGCGGGGAAAAACTGTTTTTT.

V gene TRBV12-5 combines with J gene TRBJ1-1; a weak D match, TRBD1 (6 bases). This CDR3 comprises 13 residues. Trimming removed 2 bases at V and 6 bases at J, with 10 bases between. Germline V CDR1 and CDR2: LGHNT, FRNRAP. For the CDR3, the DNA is TGTGCTAGTGGTTTGCTAGGGGGGGCTGAAGCTTTCTTT. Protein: CASGLLGGAEAFF.

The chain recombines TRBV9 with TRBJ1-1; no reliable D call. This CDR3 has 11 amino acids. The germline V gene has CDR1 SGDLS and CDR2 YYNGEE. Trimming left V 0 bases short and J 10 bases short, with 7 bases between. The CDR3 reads CASSVAGRAFF. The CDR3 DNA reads TGTGCCAGCAGCGTAGCGGGGAGAGCTTTCTTT.

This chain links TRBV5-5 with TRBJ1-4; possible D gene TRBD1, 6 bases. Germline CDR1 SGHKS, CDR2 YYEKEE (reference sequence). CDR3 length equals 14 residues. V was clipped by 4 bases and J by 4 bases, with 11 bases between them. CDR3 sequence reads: CASSPWTVNEKLFF. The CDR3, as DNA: TGTGCCAGCAGCCCATGGACAGTTAATGAAAAACTGTTTTTT.

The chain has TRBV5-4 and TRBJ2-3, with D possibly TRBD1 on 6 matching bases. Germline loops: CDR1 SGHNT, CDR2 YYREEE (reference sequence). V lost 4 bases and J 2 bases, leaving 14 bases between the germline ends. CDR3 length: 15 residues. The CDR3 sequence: CASSRPGTPTDTQYF. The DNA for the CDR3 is TGTGCCAGCAGCCGTCCCGGGACACCCACAGATACGCAGTATTTT.

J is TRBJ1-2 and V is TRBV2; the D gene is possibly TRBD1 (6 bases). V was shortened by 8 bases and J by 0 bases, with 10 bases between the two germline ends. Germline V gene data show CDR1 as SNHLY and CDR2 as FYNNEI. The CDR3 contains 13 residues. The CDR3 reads CASGGQTNYGYTF. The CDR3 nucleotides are TGTGCCAGCGGAGGACAGACTAACTATGGCTACACCTTC.

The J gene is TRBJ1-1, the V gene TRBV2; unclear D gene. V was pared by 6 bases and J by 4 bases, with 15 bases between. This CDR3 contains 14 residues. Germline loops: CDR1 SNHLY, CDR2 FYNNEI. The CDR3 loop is CASRLTGWGTEAFF. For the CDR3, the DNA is TGTGCCAGCAGGTTGACGGGCTGGGGCACTGAAGCTTTCTTT.

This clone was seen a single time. Here the CDR3 reads CASSLFGLAGGQGEQFF. The CDR3 region has the DNA TGTGCCAGCAGTTTATTCGGACTAGCGGGGGGGCAGGGTGAGCAGTTCTTC. The rearrangement joins TRBV28 to TRBJ2-1; 15 bases agree with TRBD2. The CDR3 has 17 amino acids. V trimming: 1 base; J trimming: 9 bases; junction bases outside the gene matches: 7. Germline CDR1 and CDR2: MDHEN and SYDVKM.

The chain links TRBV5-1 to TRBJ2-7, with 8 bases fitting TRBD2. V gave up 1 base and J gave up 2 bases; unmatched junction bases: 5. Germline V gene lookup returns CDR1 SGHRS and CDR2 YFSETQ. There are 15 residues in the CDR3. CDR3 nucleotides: TGCGCCAGCAGCTTGCGGCGCGGGGGGACCTACGAGCAGTACTTC. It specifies CASSLRRGGTYEQYF.

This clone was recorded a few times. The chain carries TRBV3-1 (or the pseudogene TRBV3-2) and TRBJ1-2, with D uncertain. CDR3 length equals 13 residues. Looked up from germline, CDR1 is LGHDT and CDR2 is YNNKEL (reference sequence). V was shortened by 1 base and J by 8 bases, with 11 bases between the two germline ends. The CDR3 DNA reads TGTGCCAGCAGCCAAGGAGGGCTTGGAGGCTACACCTTC. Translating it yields CASSQGGLGGYTF.

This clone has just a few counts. CDR3 in amino acids: CASSAPSRDEQYF. The CDR3 nucleotides are TGTGCCAGCAGCGCCCCCTCGAGAGACGAGCAGTACTTC. This chain joins TRBV7-8 and TRBJ2-7; D gene unclear. V was pared by 5 bases and J by 5 bases, with 13 bases between. The CDR3 has 13 amino acids. Germline lookup yields CDR1 SGHVS and CDR2 FQNEAQ. The variable domain in full, with the rest retrieved from reference TRBV7-8 and TRBJ2-7, is GAGVSQSPRYKVAKRGQDVALRCDPISGHVSLFWYQQALGQGPEFLTYFQNEAQLDKSGLPSDRFFAERPEGSVSTLKIQRTQQEDSAVYLCASSAPSRDEQYFGPGTRLTVT.

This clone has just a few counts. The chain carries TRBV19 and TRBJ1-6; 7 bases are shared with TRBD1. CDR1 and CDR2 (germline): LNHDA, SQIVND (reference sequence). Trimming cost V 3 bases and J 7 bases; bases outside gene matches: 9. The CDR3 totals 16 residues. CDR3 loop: CASSMGQLAVNSPLHF. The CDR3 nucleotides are TGTGCCAGTAGTATGGGACAGTTAGCCGTGAATTCACCCCTCCACTTT.

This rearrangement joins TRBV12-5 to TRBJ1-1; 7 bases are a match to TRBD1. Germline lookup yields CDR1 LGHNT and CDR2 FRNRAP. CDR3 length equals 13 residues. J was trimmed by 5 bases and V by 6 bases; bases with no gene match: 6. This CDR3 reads CASGRGGGTEAFF. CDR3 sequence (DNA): TGTGCTAGTGGGAGAGGGGGCGGAACTGAAGCTTTCTTT.

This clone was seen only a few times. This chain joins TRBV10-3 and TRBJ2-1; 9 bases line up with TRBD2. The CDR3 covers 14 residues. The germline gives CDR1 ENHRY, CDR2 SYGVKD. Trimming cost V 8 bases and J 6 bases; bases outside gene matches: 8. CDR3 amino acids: CAIQPGTSSNEQFF. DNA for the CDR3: TGTGCCATCCAACCCGGGACTAGCTCCAATGAGCAGTTCTTC.

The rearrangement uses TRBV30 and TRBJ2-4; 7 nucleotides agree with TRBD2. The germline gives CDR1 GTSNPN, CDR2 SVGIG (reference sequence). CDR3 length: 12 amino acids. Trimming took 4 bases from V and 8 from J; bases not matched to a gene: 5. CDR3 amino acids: CAWTPRGDIQYF. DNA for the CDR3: TGTGCCTGGACCCCTCGGGGGGACATTCAGTACTTC. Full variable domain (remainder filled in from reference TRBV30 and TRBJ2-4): SQTIHQWPATLVQPVGSPLSLECTVEGTSNPNLYWYRQAAGRGLQLLFYSVGIGQISSEVPQNLSASRPQDRQFILSSKKLLLSDSGFYLCAWTPRGDIQYFGAGTRLSVL.

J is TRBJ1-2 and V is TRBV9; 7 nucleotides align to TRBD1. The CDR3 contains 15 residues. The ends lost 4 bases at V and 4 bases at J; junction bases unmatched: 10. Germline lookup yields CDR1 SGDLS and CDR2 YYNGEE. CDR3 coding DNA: TGTGCCAGCAGCCCGACGACGACAGGGTCCTATGGCTACACCTTC. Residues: CASSPTTTGSYGYTF.

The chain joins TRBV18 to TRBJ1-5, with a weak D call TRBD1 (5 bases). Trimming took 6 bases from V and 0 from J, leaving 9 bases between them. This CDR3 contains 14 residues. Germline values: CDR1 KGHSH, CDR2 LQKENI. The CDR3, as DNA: TGTGCCAGCTCGGAGGGGCATAGCAATCAGCCCCAGCATTTT. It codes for CASSEGHSNQPQHF.

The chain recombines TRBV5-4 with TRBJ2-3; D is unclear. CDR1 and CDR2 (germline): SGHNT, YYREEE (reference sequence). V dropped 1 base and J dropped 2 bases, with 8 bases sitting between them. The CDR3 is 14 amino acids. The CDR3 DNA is TGTGCCAGCAGCTTGACCTTTACCACAGATACGCAGTATTTT. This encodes CASSLTFTTDTQYF.

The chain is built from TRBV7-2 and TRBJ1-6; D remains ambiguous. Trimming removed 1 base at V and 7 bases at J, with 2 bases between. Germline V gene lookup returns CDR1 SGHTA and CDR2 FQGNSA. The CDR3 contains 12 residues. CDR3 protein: CASSLGNSPLHF. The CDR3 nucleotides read TGTGCCAGCAGCTTAGGAAATTCACCCCTCCACTTT.

In DNA form, the CDR3 reads TGTGCCAGCAGCTCCAGATCGTTCTCTGGAAACACCATATATTTT. This encodes CASSSRSFSGNTIYF. This rearrangement joins TRBV7-2 to TRBJ1-3, with D unresolved. Germline V CDR1 and CDR2: SGHTA, FQGNSA. This CDR3 spans 15 amino acids. V lost 4 bases and J lost 0, with 10 bases in between.

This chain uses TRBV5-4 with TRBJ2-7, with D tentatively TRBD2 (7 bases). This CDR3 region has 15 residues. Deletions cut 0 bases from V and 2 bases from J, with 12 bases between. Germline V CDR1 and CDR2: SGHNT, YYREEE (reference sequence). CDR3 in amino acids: CASSLEGGFPYEQYF. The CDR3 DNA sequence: TGTGCCAGCAGCTTGGAGGGGGGGTTTCCCTACGAGCAGTACTTC.

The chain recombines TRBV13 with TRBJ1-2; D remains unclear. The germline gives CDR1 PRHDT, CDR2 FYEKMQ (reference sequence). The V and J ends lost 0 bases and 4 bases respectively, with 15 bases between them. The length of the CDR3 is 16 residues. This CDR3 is CASSLGITGIPYGYTF. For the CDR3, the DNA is TGTGCCAGCAGCTTAGGAATAACCGGGATCCCCTATGGCTACACCTTC.

CDR3 nucleotide sequence: TGTGCCAGCTTACCCCCGGGTTTCAGCGGGGAGCTGTTTTTT. Protein: CASLPPGFSGELFF. The rearrangement links TRBV28 to TRBJ2-2; no definite D call. V lost 8 bases and J 7 bases, leaving 17 bases between the germline ends. The CDR3 extends over 14 amino acids. Germline V gives CDR1 MDHEN, CDR2 SYDVKM.

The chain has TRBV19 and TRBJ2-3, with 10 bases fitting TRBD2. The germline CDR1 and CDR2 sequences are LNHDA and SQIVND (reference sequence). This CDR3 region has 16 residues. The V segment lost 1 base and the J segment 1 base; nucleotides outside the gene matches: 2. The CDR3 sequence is CASSIVTSGGTDTQYF. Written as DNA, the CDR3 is TGTGCCAGTAGTATAGTTACTAGCGGGGGCACAGATACGCAGTATTTT.

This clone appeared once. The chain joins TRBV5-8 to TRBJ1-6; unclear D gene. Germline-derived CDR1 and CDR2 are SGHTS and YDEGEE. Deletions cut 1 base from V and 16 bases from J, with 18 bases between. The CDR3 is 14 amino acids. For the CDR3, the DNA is TGTGCCAGCAGCTTGATTTCAACTGTCACACATCTCCACTTT. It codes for CASSLISTVTHLHF.